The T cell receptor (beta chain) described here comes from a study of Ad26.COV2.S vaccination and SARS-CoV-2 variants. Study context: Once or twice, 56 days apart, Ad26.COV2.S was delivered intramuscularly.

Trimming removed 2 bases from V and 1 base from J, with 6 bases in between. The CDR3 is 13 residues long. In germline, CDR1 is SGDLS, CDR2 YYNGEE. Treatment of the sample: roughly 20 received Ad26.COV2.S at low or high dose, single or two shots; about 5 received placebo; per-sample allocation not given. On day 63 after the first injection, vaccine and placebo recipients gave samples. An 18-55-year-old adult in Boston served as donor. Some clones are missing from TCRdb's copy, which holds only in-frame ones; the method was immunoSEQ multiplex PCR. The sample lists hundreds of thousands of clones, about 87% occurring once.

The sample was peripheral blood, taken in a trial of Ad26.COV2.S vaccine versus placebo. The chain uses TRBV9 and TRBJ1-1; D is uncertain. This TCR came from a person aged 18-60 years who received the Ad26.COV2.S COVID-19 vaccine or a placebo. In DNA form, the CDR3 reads TGTGCCAGCAGCGTGAAGTGGAACACTGAAGCTTTCTTT. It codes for CASSVKWNTEAFF.